This T cell receptor beta chain emerged from a study of lymphopenia after photon versus proton radiotherapy. Here immunoSEQ multiplex PCR was the method, and the copy in TCRdb shows in-frame clones only, minus some. In the table there are 40,000 to 55,000 clones, more than 90% of which are singletons. Regarding the study as a whole: After lymphocyte nadir, photon-treated repertoires showed oligoclonal expansion, especially CD8+ Temra.

Of note for this clone: What it recognizes is unknown.

This CDR3 region has 15 residues. V was clipped by 1 base and J by 0 bases, with 11 bases between them. The germline gives CDR1 SGHDT, CDR2 YYEEEE. The chain recombines TRBV5-6 with TRBJ2-7; D unresolved. Source: peripheral blood, taken from a patient treated with photon-based radiotherapy. This TCR was recovered from a woman aged 40 to 50 with cholangiocarcinoma. The CDR3 nucleotides are TGTGCCAGCAGCTTGCCGCAGGCCAGCTCCTACGAGCAGTACTTC. Encoded protein: CASSLPQASSYEQYF.